What follows is one T cell receptor beta chain and its context. Its matching antigen is unknown. The data were obtained in a study of OX40 agonist ivuxolimab in advanced cancers. Study-wide background: Patients assigned to dose escalation were diagnosed with hepatocellular carcinoma, melanoma, renal cell or head and neck cancer. Study-wide results and caveats: Researchers report that CD8+ T cells had, on average, more expanded clones than CD4+. Clones of CD4+ and CD8+ blood T cells grew by week 6 at doses of 0.1 to 3.0 mg/kg.

Trimming left V 3 bases short and J 3 bases short, with 12 bases between. CDR3 length equals 15 residues. CDR1 is SGDLS and CDR2 is YYNGEE in the germline V gene. A history of autoimmune disease or systemic immunosuppression excluded patients. Sequenced by immunoSEQ multiplex PCR; TCRdb stores in-frame clones only, minus some. The sample consists of about 71,000 clones, about 86% of them appearing once. The sample was CD4+ or CD8+ T cells sorted from blood, taken in a trial of the OX40 agonist ivuxolimab. The V gene is TRBV9, the J gene TRBJ1-4, with a weak D call TRBD1 (5 bases). The receptor was derived from an adult with an advanced solid tumor such as melanoma, head and neck, liver or kidney cancer. In DNA form, the CDR3 reads TGTGCCAGCAGCGCACCAGGGTCGGCTAATGAAAAACTGTTTTTT. Translated: CASSAPGSANEKLFF.